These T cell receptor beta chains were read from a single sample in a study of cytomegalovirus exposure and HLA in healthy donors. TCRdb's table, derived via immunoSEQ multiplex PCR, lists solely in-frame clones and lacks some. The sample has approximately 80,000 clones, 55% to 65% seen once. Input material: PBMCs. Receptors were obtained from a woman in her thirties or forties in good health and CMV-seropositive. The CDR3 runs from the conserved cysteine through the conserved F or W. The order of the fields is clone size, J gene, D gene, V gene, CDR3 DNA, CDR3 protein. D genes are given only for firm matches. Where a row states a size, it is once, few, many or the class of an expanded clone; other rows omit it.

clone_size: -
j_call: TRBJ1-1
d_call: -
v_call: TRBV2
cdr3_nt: TGTGCCAGCAGCCCGAACGGGCTAGGGGACACTGAAGCTTTCTTT
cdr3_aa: CASSPNGLGDTEAFF

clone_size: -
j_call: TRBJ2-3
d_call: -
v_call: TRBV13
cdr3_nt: TGTGCCAGCAGCTTAGGCGCCCCCGGGAGAGGAGATACGCAGTATTTT
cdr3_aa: CASSLGAPGRGDTQYF

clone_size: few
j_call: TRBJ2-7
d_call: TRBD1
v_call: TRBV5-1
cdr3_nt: TGCGCCAGCAGCAGTGACAGGGGGCAGTACTTC
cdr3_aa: CASSSDRGQYF

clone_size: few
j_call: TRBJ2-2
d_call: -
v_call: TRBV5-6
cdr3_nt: TGTGCCAGCAGCCGTTCCACCGGGGAGCTGTTTTTT
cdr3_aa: CASSRSTGELFF

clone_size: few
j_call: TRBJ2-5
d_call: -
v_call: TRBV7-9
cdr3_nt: TGTGCCAGCAGCCCCCCTCTACGCGGCGGCGAGACCCAGTACTTC
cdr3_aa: CASSPPLRGGETQYF

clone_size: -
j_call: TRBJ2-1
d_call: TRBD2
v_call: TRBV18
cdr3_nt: TGTGCCAGCTCGTCCGGGACTAGCGGACTCCGAGAGCAGTTCTTC
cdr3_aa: CASSSGTSGLREQFF

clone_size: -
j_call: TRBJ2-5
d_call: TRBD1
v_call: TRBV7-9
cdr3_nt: TGTGCCAGCAGCTTAGCGCAGCCAGGGGGAGAGCAGTACTTC
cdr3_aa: CASSLAQPGGEQYF

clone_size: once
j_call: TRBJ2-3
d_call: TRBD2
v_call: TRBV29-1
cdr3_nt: TGCAGCGTTGTGTGGGCGGGAGGGCCGACAGATACGCAGTATTTT
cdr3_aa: CSVVWAGGPTDTQYF

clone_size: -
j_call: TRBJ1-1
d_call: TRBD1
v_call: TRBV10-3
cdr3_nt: TGTGCCATCAGTCCCGACAGGGGTTCCGCTTTCTTT
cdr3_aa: CAISPDRGSAFF

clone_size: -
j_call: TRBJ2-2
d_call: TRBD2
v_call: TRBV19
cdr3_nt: TGTGCCAGTAGCGGGGGGAGCGGGCGACCCGGGGAGCTGTTTTTT
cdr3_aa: CASSGGSGRPGELFF

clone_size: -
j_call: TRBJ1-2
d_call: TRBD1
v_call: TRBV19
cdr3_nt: TGTGCCAGTAGTGTTGGGGGGACAGGAAAACTATATGGCTACACCTTC
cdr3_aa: CASSVGGTGKLYGYTF

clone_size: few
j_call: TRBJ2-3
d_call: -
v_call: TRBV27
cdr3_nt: TGTGCCAGCAGTTTAAGGCTAGTTACCGATACGCAGTATTTT
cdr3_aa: CASSLRLVTDTQYF

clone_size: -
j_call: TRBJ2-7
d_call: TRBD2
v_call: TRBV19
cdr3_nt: TGTGCCAGTAGTAGGAGCCGACTAGCGGGAGTAACGAGCTCCTACGAGCAGTACTTC
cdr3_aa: CASSRSRLAGVTSSYEQYF

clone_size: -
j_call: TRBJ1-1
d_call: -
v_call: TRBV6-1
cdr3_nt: TGTGCCTACCGCCGGGGCACTGAAGCTTTCTTT
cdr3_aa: CAYRRGTEAFF

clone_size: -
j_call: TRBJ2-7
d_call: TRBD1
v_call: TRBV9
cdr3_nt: TGTGCCAGCAGCCCCGGGACAGGGTCCCTCTCCTACGAGCAGTACTTC
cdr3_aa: CASSPGTGSLSYEQYF

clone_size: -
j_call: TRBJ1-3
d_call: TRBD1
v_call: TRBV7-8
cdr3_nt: TGTGCCAGCAGCTGGAACAGGGGACCTGGAAACACCATATATTTT
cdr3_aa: CASSWNRGPGNTIYF

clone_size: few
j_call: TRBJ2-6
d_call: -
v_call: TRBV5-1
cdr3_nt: TGCGCCAGCAGTGTTGGCATGACAGCCAGCTCTGGGGCCAACGTCCTGACTTTC
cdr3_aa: CASSVGMTASSGANVLTF

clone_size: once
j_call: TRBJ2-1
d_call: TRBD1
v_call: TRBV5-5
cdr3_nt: TGTGCCAGCAGCGTACAGGGGGAGTCCTACAATGAGCAGTTCTTC
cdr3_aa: CASSVQGESYNEQFF

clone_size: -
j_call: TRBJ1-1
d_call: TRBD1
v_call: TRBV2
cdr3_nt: TGTGCCAGCTCTGGACAGGGCCTGAACACTGAAGCTTTCTTT
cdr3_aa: CASSGQGLNTEAFF

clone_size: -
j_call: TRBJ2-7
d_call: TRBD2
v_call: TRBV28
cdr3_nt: TGTGCCAGCAGTTCAGGCGGGGGGAGCTCCTACGAGCAGTACTTC
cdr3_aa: CASSSGGGSSYEQYF

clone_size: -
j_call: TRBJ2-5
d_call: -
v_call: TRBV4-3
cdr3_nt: TGCGCCAGCAGCCAACACTGGAGTACCGAGAAGACCCAGTACTTC
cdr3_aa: CASSQHWSTEKTQYF

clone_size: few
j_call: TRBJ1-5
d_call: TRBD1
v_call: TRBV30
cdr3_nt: TGTGCCTCGTCCGGGACAGGGGGGCAGCCCCAGCATTTT
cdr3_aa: CASSGTGGQPQHF

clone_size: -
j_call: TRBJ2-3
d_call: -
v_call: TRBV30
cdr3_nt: TGTGCCTGGTCGGCAGGGATAGATACGCAGTATTTT
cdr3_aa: CAWSAGIDTQYF

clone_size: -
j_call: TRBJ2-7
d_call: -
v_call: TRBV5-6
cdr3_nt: TGTGCCAGCAGCTTTATAGGAGGGGCAAACGAGCAGTACTTC
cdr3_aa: CASSFIGGANEQYF

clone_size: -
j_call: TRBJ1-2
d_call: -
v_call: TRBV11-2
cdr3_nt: TGTGCCAGCAGCCAATTACGGGGGGATAATGGCTACACCTTC
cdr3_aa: CASSQLRGDNGYTF

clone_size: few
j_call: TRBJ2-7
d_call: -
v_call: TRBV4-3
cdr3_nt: TGCGCCAGCAGCCAAGACGCCTGGGACGGCGGGGTCGAGCAGTACTTC
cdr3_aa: CASSQDAWDGGVEQYF

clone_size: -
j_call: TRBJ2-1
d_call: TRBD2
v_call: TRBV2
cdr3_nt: TGTGCCAGCAGAGACCGACTAGCGTACTCCTACAATGAGCAGTTCTTC
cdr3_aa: CASRDRLAYSYNEQFF

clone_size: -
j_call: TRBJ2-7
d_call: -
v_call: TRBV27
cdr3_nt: TGTGCCAGCAGTTTACAGACCCAGGGGTCCTACGAGCAGTACTTC
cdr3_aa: CASSLQTQGSYEQYF

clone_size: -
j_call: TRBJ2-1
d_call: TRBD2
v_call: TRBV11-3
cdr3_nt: TGTGCCAGCAGCTTAGACCCGGGGCTAGCGGGGTACAATGAGCAGTTCTTC
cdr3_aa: CASSLDPGLAGYNEQFF

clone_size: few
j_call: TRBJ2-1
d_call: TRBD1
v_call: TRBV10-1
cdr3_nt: TGCGCCAGCAGTTTCCAGGGGGACAATGAGCAGTTCTTC
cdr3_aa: CASSFQGDNEQFF

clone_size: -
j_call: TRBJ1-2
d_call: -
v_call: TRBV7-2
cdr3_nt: TGTGCCAGCAGTTACCAGGGTTATGGCTACACCTTC
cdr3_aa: CASSYQGYGYTF

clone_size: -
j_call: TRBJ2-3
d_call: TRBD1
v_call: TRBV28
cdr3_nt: TGTGCCAGCCGGGACAGGGGTATGGATACGCAGTATTTT
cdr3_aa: CASRDRGMDTQYF

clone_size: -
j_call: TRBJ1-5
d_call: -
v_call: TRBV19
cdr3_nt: TGTGCCAGTTTACCCTTGGGGGGGAACGGTCAGCCCCAGCATTTT
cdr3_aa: CASLPLGGNGQPQHF

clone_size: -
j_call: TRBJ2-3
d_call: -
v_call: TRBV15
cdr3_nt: TGTGCCACCAGCATAACAGGCACAGATACGCAGTATTTT
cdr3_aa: CATSITGTDTQYF

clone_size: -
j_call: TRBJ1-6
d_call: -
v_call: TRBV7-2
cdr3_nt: TGTGCCAGCAGCTTAGATACAGGGACACCCCTCCACTTT
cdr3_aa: CASSLDTGTPLHF

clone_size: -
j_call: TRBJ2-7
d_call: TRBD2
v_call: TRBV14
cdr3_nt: TGTGCCAGCAGCCAAATAATAGCGGGAGGTCACTACGAGCAGTACTTC
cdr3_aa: CASSQIIAGGHYEQYF

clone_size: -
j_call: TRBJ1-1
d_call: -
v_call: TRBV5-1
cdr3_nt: TGCGCCAGCACGGGGAACACTGAAGCTTTCTTT
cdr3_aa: CASTGNTEAFF

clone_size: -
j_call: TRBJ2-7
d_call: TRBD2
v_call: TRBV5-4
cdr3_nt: TGTGCCAGCAGCTTTCGGGGGGGTACCTACGAGCAGTACTTC
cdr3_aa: CASSFRGGTYEQYF

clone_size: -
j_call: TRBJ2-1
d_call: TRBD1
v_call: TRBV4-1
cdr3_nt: TGCGCCAGCAGCCTAGGACAGGGAACCTACAATGAGCAGTTCTTC
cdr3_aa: CASSLGQGTYNEQFF

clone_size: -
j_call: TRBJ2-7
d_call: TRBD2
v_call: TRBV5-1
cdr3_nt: TGCGCCAGCAGCTTGGCTAGCGGGAATTACGAGCAGTACTTC
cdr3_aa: CASSLASGNYEQYF

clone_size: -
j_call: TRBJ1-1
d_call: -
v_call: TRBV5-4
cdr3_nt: TGTGCCAGCAGCTTGGGGGGGCAGGGAGAAGCTTTCTTT
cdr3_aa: CASSLGGQGEAFF

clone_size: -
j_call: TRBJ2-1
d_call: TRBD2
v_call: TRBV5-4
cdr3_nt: TGTGCCAGCAGCCCGACGGGACTAGACTACAATGAGCAGTTCTTC
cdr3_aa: CASSPTGLDYNEQFF

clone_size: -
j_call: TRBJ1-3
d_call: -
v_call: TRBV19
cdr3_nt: TGTGCCAGTAGTATTACAGGGACCTCTGGAAACACCATATATTTT
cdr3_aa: CASSITGTSGNTIYF

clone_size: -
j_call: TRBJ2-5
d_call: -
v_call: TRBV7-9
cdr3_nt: TGTGCCAGCAGCTTAGTCGGCTCCCGGTACCAAGAGGCCCAGTACTTC
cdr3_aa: CASSLVGSRYQEAQYF

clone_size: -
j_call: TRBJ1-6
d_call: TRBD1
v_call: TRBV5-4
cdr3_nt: TGTGCCAGCAGCTCCAAACAGGGGAATTCACCCCTCCACTTT
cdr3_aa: CASSSKQGNSPLHF

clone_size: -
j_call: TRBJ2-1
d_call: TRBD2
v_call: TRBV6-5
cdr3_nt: TGTGCCAGCAGGGAACCGGGACTGCGGGGGAATGAGCAGTTCTTC
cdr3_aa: CASREPGLRGNEQFF

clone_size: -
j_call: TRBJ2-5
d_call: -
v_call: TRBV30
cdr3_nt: TGTGCCTGGAGTGTGGGCTGGGAGACCCAGTACTTC
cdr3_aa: CAWSVGWETQYF

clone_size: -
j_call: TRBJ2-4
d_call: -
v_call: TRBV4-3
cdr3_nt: TGCGCCAGCAGCCAAGAAAGGAGGGGGGGATTAAACATTCAGTACTTC
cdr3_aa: CASSQERRGGLNIQYF